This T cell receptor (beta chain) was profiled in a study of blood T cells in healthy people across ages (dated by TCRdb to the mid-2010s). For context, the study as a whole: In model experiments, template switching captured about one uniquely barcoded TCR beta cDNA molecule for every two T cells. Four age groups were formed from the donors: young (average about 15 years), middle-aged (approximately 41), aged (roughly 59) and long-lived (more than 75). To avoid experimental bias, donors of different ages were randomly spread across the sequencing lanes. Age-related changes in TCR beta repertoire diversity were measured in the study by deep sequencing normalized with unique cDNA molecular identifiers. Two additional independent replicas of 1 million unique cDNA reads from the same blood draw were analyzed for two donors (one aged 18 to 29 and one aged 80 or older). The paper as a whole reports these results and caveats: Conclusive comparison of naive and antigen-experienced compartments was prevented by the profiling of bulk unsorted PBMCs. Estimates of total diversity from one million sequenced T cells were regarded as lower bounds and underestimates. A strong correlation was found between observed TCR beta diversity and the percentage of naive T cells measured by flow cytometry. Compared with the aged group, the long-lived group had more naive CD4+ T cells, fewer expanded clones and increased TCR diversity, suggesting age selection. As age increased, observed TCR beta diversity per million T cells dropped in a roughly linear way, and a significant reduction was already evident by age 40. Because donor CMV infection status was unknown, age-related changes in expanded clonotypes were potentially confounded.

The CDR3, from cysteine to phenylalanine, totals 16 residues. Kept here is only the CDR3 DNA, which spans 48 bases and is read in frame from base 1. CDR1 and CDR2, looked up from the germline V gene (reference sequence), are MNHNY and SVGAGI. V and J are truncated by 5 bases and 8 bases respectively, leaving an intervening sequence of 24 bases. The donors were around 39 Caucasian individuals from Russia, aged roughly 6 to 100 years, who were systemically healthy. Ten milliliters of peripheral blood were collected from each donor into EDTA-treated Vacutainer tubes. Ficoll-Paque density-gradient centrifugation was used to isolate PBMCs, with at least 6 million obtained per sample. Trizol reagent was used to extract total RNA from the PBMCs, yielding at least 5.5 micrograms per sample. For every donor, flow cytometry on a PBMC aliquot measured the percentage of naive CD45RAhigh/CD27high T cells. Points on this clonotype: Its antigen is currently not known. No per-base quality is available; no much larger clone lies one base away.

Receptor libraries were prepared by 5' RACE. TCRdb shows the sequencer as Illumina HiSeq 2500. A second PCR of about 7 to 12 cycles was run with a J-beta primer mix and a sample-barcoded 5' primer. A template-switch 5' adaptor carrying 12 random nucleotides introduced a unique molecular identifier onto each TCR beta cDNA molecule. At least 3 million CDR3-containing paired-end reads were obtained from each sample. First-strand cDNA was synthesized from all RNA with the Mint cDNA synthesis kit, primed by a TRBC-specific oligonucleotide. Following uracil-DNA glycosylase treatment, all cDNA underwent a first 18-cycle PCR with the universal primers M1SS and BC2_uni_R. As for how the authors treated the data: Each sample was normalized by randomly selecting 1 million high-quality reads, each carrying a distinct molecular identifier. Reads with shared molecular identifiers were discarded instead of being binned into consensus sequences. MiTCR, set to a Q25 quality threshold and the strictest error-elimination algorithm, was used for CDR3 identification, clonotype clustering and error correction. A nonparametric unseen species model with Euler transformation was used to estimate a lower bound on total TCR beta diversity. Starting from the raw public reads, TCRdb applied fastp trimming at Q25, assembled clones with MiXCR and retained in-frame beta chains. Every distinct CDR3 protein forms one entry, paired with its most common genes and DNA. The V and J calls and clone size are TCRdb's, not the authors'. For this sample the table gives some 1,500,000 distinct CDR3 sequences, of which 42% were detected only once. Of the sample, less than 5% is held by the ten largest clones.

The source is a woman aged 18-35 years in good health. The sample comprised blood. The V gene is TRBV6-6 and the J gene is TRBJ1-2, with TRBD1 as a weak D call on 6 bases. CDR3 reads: CASSAGQALSFAGYTF. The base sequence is TGTGCCAGCAGTGCGGGACAAGCCCTCTCTTTTGCGGGCTACACCTTC.